This T cell receptor beta chain appears in the sequencing data of a study of blood T cell repertoires in COVID-19. Per the study methods: Amplification of reference gene primers was used by the study to estimate nucleated cell counts. The method was immunoSEQ multiplex PCR; TCRdb's version includes in-frame clones alone and lacks a portion of them. The V and J calls and clone size are taken from that table; D and trimming were inferred from the DNA. This table holds about 170,000 clones, 70% to 85% found once. Between the trimmed V and J ends, which lost 5 bases and 9 bases, there was a span of 7 bases. This CDR3 is 11 amino acids long.

The source of this sequence is a woman in her 70s in a cohort exposed to, infected with or recovered from COVID-19 (not recorded which). Sequencing was performed on PBMCs or T cells enriched from blood (not recorded which). This chain uses TRBV12-3 or TRBV12-4 with TRBJ2-2; TRBD1 might be the D (5 bases). The chain's CDR3 is CASSRGRELFF. For the CDR3, the DNA is TGTGCCAGCAGTAGGGGTCGGGAGCTGTTTTTT.